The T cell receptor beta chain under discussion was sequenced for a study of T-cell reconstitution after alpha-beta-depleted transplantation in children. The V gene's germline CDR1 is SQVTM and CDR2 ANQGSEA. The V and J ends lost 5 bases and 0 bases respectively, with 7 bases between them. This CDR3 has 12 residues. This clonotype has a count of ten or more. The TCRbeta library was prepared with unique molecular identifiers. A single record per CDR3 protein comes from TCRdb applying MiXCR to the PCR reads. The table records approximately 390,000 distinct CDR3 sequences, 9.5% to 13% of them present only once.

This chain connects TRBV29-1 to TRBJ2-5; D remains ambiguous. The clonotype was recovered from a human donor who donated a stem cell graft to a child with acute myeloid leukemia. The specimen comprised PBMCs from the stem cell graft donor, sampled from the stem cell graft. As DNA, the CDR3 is TGCAGCGTTCTGGGGTACCAAGAGACCCAGTACTTC. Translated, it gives CSVLGYQETQYF.